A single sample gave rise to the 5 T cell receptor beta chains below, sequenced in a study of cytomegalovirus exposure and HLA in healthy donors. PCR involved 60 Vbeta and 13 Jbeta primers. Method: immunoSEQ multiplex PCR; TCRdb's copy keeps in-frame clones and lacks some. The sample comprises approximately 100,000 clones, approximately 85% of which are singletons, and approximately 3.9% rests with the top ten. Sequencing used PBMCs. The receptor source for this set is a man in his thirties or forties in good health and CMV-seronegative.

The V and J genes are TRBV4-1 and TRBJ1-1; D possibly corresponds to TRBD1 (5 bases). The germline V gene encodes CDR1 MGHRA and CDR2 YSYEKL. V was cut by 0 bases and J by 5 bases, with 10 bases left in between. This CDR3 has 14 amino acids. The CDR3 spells CASSQEQGWTEAFF. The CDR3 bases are TGCGCCAGCAGCCAAGAGCAGGGATGGACTGAAGCTTTCTTT.

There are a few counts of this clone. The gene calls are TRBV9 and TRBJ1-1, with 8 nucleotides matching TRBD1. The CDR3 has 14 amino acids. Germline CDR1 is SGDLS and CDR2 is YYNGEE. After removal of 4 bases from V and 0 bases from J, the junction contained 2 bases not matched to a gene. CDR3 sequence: CASSQGQVNTEAFF. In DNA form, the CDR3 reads TGTGCCAGCAGCCAGGGACAGGTGAACACTGAAGCTTTCTTT.

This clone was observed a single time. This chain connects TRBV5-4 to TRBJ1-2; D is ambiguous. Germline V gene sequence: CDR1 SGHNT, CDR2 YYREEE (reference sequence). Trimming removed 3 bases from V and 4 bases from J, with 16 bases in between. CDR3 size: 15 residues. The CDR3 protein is CASSSVEVGVYGYTF. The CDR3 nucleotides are TGTGCCAGCAGCTCGGTAGAGGTCGGGGTCTATGGCTACACCTTC.

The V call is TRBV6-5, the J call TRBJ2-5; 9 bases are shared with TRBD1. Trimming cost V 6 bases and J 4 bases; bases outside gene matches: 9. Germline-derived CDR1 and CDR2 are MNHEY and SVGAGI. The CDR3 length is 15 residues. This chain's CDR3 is CASSRPGQGAETQYF. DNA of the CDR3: TGTGCCAGCAGCCGACCGGGACAGGGTGCAGAGACCCAGTACTTC.

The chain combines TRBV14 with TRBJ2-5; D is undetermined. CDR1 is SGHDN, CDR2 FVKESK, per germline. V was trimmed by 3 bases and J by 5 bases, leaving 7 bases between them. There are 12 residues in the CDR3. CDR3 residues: CASSHFRETQYF. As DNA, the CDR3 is TGTGCCAGCAGCCACTTCAGGGAGACCCAGTACTTC.